The sequence of this TCR beta chain was determined in a study of regulatory T cells in long-lasting Graves disease (dated by TCRdb to the early 2020s). Regarding the research as a whole: Antithyroid drugs had been taken for less than 3 months by newly diagnosed Graves' disease patients. Persistent Graves' disease patients were compared with newly diagnosed Graves' disease patients by peripheral blood TCR sequencing and RNA sequencing. The study took place in China and was registered as a clinical trial. A total of around 33 samples were covered by TCR sequencing, comprising 13 persistent and roughly 20 newly diagnosed Graves' disease patients. Findings and caveats that apply to the study as a whole: Peripheral blood alone was examined, since thyroid tissue, which constituted the primary lesion, could not be accessed. Persistent disease showed preferential use of TRBV28, TRBJ1-2 and TRBJ2-5, whereas newly diagnosed disease favored TRBV20-1 and TRBJ2-1. Lower TCR Shannon entropy and fewer highly expanded clones were observed in persistent Graves' disease patients than in newly diagnosed patients, which suggested clonal expansion. Persistent patients shared more public clonotypes among themselves (2,741) than newly diagnosed patients did (approximately 970). The authors acknowledged the small sample size as a limitation that may reduce accuracy. Only the TCR beta chain was sequenced and analyzed.

This clonotype was seen a few times. Its antigen is unknown. No quality values exist for individual bases; no much larger clone is one base distant. What this sample's time point label stands for: newly diagnosed GD, antithyroid drugs for less than 3 months. For both TCR sequencing and RNA sequencing, RNA was extracted from PBMCs in TRIzol. The diagnosis of Graves' disease followed American Thyroid Association guidelines. Recruitment of patients was carried out at an endocrinology department in Xi'an, China. Each patient gave about 8.1 milliliters of peripheral blood, collected in an EDTA anticoagulant tube. Ficoll Paque Plus density gradient separation was used to isolate PBMCs, and no further T cell sorting was performed. An Agilent 2100 Bioanalyzer and agarose gel were used to assess RNA quality, and a NanoDrop 2000 was used to measure RNA concentration. The junction shows trimming of 0 bases on V and 4 bases on J, and the gene matches do not reach 4 bases of it. The CDR3 numbers 15 residues from cysteine through phenylalanine. Only the CDR3 region is kept as DNA, spanning 45 bases read in frame from base 1. CDR1 DFQATT and CDR2 SNEGSKA are derived from the germline V gene (reference sequence).

The library was made by multiplex PCR. TCRdb records Illumina HiSeq 4000 as the sequencer. To build TCR beta libraries, CDR3 regions were amplified by Arm-PCR using iRepertoire HTBI primers. PCR products were gel purified before sequencing. The original methods were these. Gene usage analysis of CDR3 amino acid clonotypes used the approximately 62 TRBV and around 14 TRBJ segments found across samples. COPE and FqMerger were used to merge the filtered high-quality paired reads into contigs. BLAST was used to align contigs to IMGT TRBV, TRBD and TRBJ reference genes, and CDR3 was defined according to IMGT. Highly expanded clones were defined as clonotypes with a frequency above 0.1%. Shannon entropy was used to measure repertoire diversity, and the Gini coefficient was used to measure V-J evenness. Public clonotypes were defined as clonotypes shared by more than one individual. Using fastp at Q25 and MiXCR, TCRdb reprocessed the public reads and kept productive beta chains. CDR3 protein sequences are deduplicated, and each keeps its most common genes and DNA. Clone size and V and J calls follow TCRdb, not the original study. Counted in this sample were fewer than 400,000 distinct CDR3 sequences; 15% to 20% of them appeared once. The ten largest account for roughly 35% of the sample.

This sequence uses TRBV20-1 and TRBJ1-5; a stretch of 9 junction bases matches TRBD1. Specimen: peripheral blood mononuclear cells (PBMCs), collected at new diagnosis, from a patient treated with antithyroid drugs. The origin of this receptor is a female donor with Graves disease. In nucleotide form, the sequence is TGCAGTGCTAGAGAGCCGGGACAGGGAAATCAGCCCCAGCATTTT. Translated, this gives CSAREPGQGNQPQHF.